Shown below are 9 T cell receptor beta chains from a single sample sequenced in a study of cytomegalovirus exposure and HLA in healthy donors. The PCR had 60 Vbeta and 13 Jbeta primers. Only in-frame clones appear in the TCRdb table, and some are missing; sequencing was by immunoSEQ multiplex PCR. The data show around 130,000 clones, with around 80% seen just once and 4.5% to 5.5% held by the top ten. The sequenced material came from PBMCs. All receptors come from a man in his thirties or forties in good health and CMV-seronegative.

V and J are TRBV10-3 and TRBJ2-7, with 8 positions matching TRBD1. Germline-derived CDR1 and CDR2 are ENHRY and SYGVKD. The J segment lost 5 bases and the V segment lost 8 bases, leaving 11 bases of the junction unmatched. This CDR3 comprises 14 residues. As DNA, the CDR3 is TGTGCCATCGGTCCAGGGGGCAACTTCGACGAGCAGTACTTC. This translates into CAIGPGGNFDEQYF.

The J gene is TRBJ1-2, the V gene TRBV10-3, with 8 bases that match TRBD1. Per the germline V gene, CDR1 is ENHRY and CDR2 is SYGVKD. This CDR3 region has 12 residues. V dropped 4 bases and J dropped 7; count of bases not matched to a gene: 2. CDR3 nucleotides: TGTGCCATCAGTGGTCAGGGGGCTGGCTACACCTTC. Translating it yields CAISGQGAGYTF.

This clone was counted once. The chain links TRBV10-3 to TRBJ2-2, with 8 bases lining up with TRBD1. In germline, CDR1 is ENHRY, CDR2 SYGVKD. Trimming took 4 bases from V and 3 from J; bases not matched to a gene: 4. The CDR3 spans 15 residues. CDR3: CAISGTGKDTGELFF. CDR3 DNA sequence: TGTGCCATCAGTGGGACAGGGAAGGACACCGGGGAGCTGTTTTTT.

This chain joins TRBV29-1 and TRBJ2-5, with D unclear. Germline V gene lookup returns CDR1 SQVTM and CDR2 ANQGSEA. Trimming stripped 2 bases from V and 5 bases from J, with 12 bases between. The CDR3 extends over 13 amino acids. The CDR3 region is CSVEKPPRETQYF. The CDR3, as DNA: TGCAGCGTTGAAAAACCGCCCCGGGAGACCCAGTACTTC.

The CDR3 region is CASSLRLAGYSSYNEQFF. CDR3 DNA: TGCGCCAGCAGCCTGAGACTAGCGGGATACAGCTCCTACAATGAGCAGTTCTTC. The chain joins TRBV4-3 to TRBJ2-1; TRBD2 aligns across 11 bases. Trimming at V came to 4 bases and at J to 0 bases, leaving 8 bases not matched to a gene. Germline V lookup: CDR1 LGHNA, CDR2 YSLEER. This CDR3 is built from 18 residues.

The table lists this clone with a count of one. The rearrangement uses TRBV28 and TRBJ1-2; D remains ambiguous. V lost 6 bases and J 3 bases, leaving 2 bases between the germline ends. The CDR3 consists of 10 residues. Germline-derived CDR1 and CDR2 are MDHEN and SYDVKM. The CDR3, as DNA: TGTGCCAGCAGCGACTATGGCTACACCTTC. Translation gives CASSDYGYTF.

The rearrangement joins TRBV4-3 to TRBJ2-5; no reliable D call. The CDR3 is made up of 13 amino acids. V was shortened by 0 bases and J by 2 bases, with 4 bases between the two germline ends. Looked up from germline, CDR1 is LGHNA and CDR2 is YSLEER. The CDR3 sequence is CASSQELQETQYF. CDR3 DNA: TGCGCCAGCAGCCAAGAACTGCAAGAGACCCAGTACTTC.

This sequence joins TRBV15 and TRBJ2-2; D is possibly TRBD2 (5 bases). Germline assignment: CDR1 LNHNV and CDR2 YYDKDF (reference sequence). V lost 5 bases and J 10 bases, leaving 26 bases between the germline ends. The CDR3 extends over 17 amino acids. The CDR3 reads CATSPGGFSAPAEELFF. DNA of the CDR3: TGTGCCACCAGCCCTGGAGGTTTCAGTGCTCCTGCCGAGGAGCTGTTTTTT. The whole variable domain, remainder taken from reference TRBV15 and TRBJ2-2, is DAMVIQNPRYQVTQFGKPVTLSCSQTLNHNVMYWYQQKSSQAPKLLFHYYDKDFNNEADTPDNFQSRRPNTSFCFLDIRSPGLGDTAMYLCATSPGGFSAPAEELFFGEGSRLTVL.

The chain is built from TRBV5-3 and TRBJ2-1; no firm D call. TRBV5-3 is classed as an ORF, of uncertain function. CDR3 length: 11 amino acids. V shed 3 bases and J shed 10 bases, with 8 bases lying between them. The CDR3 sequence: CARSYLGEQFF. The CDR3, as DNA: TGTGCCAGAAGCTACCTGGGCGAGCAGTTCTTC.